This TCR beta chain comes out of a study of cytomegalovirus exposure and HLA in healthy donors. Study results and caveats: At a 0.05 false discovery rate, a later analysis found over 15,000 TCR beta sequences to be associated with HLA alleles.

Germline-derived CDR1 and CDR2 are MNHEY and SMNVEV (reference sequence). The ends were cut back, 5 bases at V and 6 bases at J, with 11 bases in the middle. CDR3 size: 12 residues. With 60 Vbeta and 13 Jbeta primers, the PCR was carried out. Repertoires were generated with immunoSEQ multiplex PCR, while TCRdb's copy carries only in-frame clones and drops some. The sample includes tens of thousands of clones, under 85% seen only once; the top ten take approximately 50%. About this clone itself: Its antigen remains unknown.

The sequence was obtained from a man over 45 in good health and CMV-seropositive. The specimen sequenced was PBMCs. This sequence joins TRBV27 and TRBJ2-7; D is perhaps TRBD2 (5 bases). CDR3 region: CASSLLGGEQYF. For the CDR3, the DNA is TGTGCCAGCAGTCTACTAGGAGGCGAGCAGTACTTC.